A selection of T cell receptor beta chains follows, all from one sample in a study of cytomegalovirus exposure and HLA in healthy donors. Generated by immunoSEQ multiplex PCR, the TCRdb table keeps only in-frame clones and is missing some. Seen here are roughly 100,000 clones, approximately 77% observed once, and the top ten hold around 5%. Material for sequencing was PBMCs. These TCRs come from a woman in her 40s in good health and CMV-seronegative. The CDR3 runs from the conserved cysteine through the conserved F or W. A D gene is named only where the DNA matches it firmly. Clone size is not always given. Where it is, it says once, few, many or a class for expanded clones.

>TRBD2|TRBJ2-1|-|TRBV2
TGTGCCAGCAGTGGGGAGCGGGGCCCTACTGGGGGTGAGCAGTTCTTC
CASSGERGPTGGEQFF
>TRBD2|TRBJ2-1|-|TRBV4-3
TGCGCCAGCAGCCAAGACATGTTCAGGCGGGGGGTAAACAATGAGCAGTTCTTC
CASSQDMFRRGVNNEQFF
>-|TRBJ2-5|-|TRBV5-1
TGCGCCAGCTCCCCCGGCCGCTGGACAGCCCAAGAGACCCAGTACTTC
CASSPGRWTAQETQYF
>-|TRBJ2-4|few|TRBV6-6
TGTGCCAGCAGAGGGACACAAAACATTCAGTACTTC
CASRGTQNIQYF
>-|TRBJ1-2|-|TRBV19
TGTGCCAGTAGTATCCCTCGTGACATGTACTATGGCTACACCTTC
CASSIPRDMYYGYTF
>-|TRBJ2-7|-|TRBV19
TGTGCCAGTAGTATTTGGGCGGACATACCAACTTACGAGCAGTGCTTC
CASSIWADIPTYEQCF
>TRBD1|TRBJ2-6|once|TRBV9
TGTGCCAGCAGCGTCCGGGACAGGGGGACTTCTGGGGCCAACGTCCTGACTTTC
CASSVRDRGTSGANVLTF
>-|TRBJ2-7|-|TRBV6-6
TGTGCCAGCAGTTATTACGGGGTCTACGAGCAGTACTTC
CASSYYGVYEQYF
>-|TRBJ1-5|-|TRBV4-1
TGCGCCAGCAGCCAAGATCTTACGGACTGGAGGCCCCAGCATTTT
CASSQDLTDWRPQHF
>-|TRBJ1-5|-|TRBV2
TGTGCCAGCAAGGAGTATGGGAATCAGCCCCAGCATTTT
CASKEYGNQPQHF
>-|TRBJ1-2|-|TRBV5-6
TGTGCCAGCAGTCCCGGGTCATTAAAGGTTAACTATGGCTACACCTTC
CASSPGSLKVNYGYTF
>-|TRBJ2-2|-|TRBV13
TGTGCCAGCAGCTTAGACTCGCGGGGAGACACCGGGGAGCTGTTTTTT
CASSLDSRGDTGELFF
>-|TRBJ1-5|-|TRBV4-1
TGCGCCAGCAGCCAGATACAGGGTACGGGTCAGCCCCAGCATTTT
CASSQIQGTGQPQHF
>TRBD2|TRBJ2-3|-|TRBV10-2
TGCGCCAGCACCGAACTAGCGGGCACAGATACGCAGTATTTT
CASTELAGTDTQYF
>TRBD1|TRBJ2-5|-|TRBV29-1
TGCAGCGTTGCCCCGACAGGGGGCCTGGGGGAGACCCAGTACTTC
CSVAPTGGLGETQYF
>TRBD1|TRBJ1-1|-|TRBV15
TGTGCCACCAGCAGAGAAGGGGCAGGGGGGAACACTGAAGCTTTCTTT
CATSREGAGGNTEAFF
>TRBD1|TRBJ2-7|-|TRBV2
TGTGCCAGCAGTGAAATGGGAGCTCGGGACAGGCCGTCCTTC
CASSEMGARDRPSF
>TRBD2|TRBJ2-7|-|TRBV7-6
TGTGCCAGCACCGAAGGGCGGGGGGTCCTTTACGAGCAGTACTTC
CASTEGRGVLYEQYF
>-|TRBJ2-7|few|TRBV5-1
TGCGCCAGCAGCCCCCGACAGGGGACTATATACGAGCAGTACTTC
CASSPRQGTIYEQYF
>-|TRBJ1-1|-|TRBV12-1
TGTGCCAGCAGCTTATCCGTTTTACAGGGTAACACTGAAGCTTTCTTT
CASSLSVLQGNTEAFF
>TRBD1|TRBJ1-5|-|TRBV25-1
TGTGCCAGCAGCAGGGGGATTGATCAGCCCCAGCATTTT
CASSRGIDQPQHF
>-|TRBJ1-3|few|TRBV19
TGTGCCAGTAGAACCAAAGGTGACCTCAGGGGCCGAAACACCATATATTTT
CASRTKGDLRGRNTIYF
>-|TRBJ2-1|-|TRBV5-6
TGTGCCAGCAGCTCTGCTAGAAATGAGCAGTTCTTC
CASSSARNEQFF
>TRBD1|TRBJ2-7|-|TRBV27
TGTGCCAGCAGTTTCGCCCCGACAGGGGAGGACGAGCAGTACTTC
CASSFAPTGEDEQYF
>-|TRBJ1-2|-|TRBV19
TGTGCCAGTAATTCTCGAGGACAGTTGTATGGCTACACCTTC
CASNSRGQLYGYTF
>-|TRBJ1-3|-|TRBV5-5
TGTGCCAGCAGCAGGCCCATTGATCTCGAGCGGCCTGGAAACACCATATATTTT
CASSRPIDLERPGNTIYF
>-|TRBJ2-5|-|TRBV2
TGTGCCAGCAGTCTCACGCAGTTTCGGGGAGAGACCCAGTACTTC
CASSLTQFRGETQYF
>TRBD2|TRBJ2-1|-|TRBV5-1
TGCGCCAGCAGCTTTCAAGCGGGGGGGGTTAATGAGCAGTTCTTC
CASSFQAGGVNEQFF
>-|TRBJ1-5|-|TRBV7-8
TGTGCCAGCAGCTTAAATCGGGACGGAGGGCAGCCCCAGCATTTT
CASSLNRDGGQPQHF
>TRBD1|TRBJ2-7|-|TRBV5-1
TGCGCCAGCAGCTCGAGAGACAGGGTAATCACCTACGAGCAGTACTTC
CASSSRDRVITYEQYF
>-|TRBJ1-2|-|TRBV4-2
TGTGCCAGCAGCCAAGCTGGCAGTTTGGCTGGCTACACCTTC
CASSQAGSLAGYTF
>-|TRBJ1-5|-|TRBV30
TGTGCCTGGGACCCAGGGCTAAATCAGCCCCAGCATTTT
CAWDPGLNQPQHF
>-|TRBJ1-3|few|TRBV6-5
TGTGCCAGCAAAAAAACAGGGATCACTGGAAACACCATATATTTT
CASKKTGITGNTIYF
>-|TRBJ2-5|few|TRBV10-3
TGTGCCATCAGTCCCTCAAAAGCGTACCAAGAGACCCAGTACTTC
CAISPSKAYQETQYF
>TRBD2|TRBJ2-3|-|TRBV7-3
TGTGCCAGCAGCACCGGGACTAGCGGCACAGATACGCAGTATTTT
CASSTGTSGTDTQYF
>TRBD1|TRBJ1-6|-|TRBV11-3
TGTGCCAGCAGCCTCGGACAGGGTAACTCACCCCTCCACTTT
CASSLGQGNSPLHF
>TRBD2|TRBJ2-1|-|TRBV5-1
TGCGCCAGCAGCTTGGTCGGGTCTAGCGGGGGAAACAATGAGCAGTTCTTC
CASSLVGSSGGNNEQFF
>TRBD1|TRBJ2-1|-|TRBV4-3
TGCGCCAGCAGCCAAGATCTCGGACAGGGACACAATGAGCAGTTCTTC
CASSQDLGQGHNEQFF
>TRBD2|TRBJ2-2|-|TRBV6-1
TGTGCCAGCAGTGAAGCGATGACTAGCGGGGGGGTCACCGGGGAGCTGTTTTTT
CASSEAMTSGGVTGELFF
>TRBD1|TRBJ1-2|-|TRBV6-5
TGTGCCAGCAGTTACAGGGACAGGGAAGAAGGCTACACCTTC
CASSYRDREEGYTF
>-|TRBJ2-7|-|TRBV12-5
TGTGCTAGTGGTTCCGGTACAGGGACCCACGAGCAGTACTTC
CASGSGTGTHEQYF
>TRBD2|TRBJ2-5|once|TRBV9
TGTGCCAGCAGCGTGCTAGCGGGGGGCGGAGGGGCAGAGACCCAGTACTTC
CASSVLAGGGGAETQYF
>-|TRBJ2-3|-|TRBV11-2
TGTGCCAGCACCATCACAGATACGCAGTATTTT
CASTITDTQYF
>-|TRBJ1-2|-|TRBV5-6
TGTGCCAGCAGCGCAGGGCAAGGCTACACCTTC
CASSAGQGYTF
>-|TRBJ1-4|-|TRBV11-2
TGTGCCAGCAGCTTCCCATATGAAAAACTGTTTTTT
CASSFPYEKLFF
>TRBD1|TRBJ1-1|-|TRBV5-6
TGTGCCAGCAGCCCCAGGGGGAAGATGAACACTGAAGCTTTCTTT
CASSPRGKMNTEAFF
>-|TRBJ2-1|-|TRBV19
TGTGCCAGTAGTATAGGGCGGAATGAGCAGTTCTTC
CASSIGRNEQFF
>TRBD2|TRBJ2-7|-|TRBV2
TGTGCCAGCATCGGAGATGCGGCGGGGGGAGGGTTGATCTACGAGCAGTACTTC
CASIGDAAGGGLIYEQYF
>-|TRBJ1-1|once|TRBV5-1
TGCGCCAGCAGCTTGGCCTTGAACACTGAAGCTTTCTTT
CASSLALNTEAFF
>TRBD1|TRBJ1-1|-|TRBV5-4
TGTGCCAGCAGGTCGGGACAGGGGGACACTGAAGCTTTCTTT
CASRSGQGDTEAFF
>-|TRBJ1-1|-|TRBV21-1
TGTGCCAGCCGGGGGGTTAGGAGTGAAGCTTTCTTT
CASRGVRSEAFF
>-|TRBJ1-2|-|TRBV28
TGTGCCAGCAGGGGGTCGGGGGACTATGGCTACACCTTC
CASRGSGDYGYTF
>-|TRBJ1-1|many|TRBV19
TGTGCCAGTAGTATAGAGACAGCTTCCACTGAAGCTTTCTTT
CASSIETASTEAFF
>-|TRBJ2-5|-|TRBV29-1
TGCAGCGTTGAGCAATATACAACAGGGATGGAAGAGACCCAGTACTTC
CSVEQYTTGMEETQYF
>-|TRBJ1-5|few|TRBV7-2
TGTGCCAGCAGCTCACAGGTCAATCAGCCCCAGCATTTT
CASSSQVNQPQHF
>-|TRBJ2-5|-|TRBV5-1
TGCGCCAGCAGCTCAGGGACATTTACAGAGACCCAGTACTTC
CASSSGTFTETQYF
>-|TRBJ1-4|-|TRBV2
TGTGCCAGTACTCTGAATGAAAAACTGTTTTTT
CASTLNEKLFF
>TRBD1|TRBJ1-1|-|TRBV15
TGTGCCACCAGCAGGGGTGGACAGGGGAACACTGAAGCTTTCTTT
CATSRGGQGNTEAFF